Presented here are 28 T cell receptor beta chains from one specimen sequenced in a study of cytomegalovirus exposure and HLA in healthy donors. Amplification used 60 Vbeta primers and 13 Jbeta primers. Profiled with immunoSEQ multiplex PCR; TCRdb holds only in-frame clones, not every one. The data contain about 98,000 clones, about two thirds of them seen just once; the ten biggest clones take up 2% to 3%. The source material was PBMCs. These receptor sequences come from a man in his fifties or sixties in good health and CMV-seronegative.

This clone was detected only a few times. The chain combines TRBV29-1 with TRBJ1-5, with D perhaps matching TRBD1 (5 bases). V shed 6 bases and J shed 0 bases, with 9 bases lying between them. CDR3 length: 13 residues. CDR1 SQVTM and CDR2 ANQGSEA come from the germline V gene. The chain's CDR3 is CSVGGGSNQPQHF. As DNA, the CDR3 is TGCAGCGTGGGGGGGGGTAGCAATCAGCCCCAGCATTTT.

CDR3 in DNA: TGTGCCAGCAGTCCCCCGGGAGGCGAAAAACTGTTTTTT. It yields the protein CASSPPGGEKLFF. The chain combines TRBV28 with TRBJ1-4; no clear D gene. Trimming stripped 5 bases from V and 8 bases from J, with 12 bases between. Germline V CDR1 and CDR2: MDHEN, SYDVKM. The CDR3 length is 13 residues.

The gene calls are TRBV4-1 and TRBJ2-1; a weak D match, TRBD2 (6 bases). The V end was cut by 1 base, the J end by 6 bases, with 13 bases between. There are 15 residues in the CDR3. Germline V gene lookup returns CDR1 MGHRA and CDR2 YSYEKL. The CDR3 DNA follows: TGCGCCAGCAGCCAAGTCGGGGGTATTGGCAATGAGCAGTTCTTC. This codes for CASSQVGGIGNEQFF.

The chain carries TRBV5-6 and TRBJ2-7; a possible D gene is TRBD1 (6 bases). Germline CDR1 reads SGHDT; CDR2 reads YYEEEE. The CDR3 is 17 residues long. Trimming removed 3 bases at V and 3 bases at J, with 22 bases between. The CDR3 spells CASSWGHTNPLHYEQYF. The CDR3 nucleotides read TGTGCCAGCAGCTGGGGACATACTAATCCCCTCCACTACGAGCAGTACTTC.

This chain's CDR3 is CASSYQGNEQYF. The CDR3 DNA sequence: TGTGCCAGCAGCTACCAGGGGAACGAGCAGTACTTC. The chain employs TRBV28 and TRBJ2-7, with a tentative D call TRBD1 (6 bases). Germline V gene sequence: CDR1 MDHEN, CDR2 SYDVKM. The CDR3 sequence is 12 residues long. Deletions cut 6 bases from V and 5 bases from J, with 11 bases between.

The gene calls are TRBV7-2 and TRBJ1-5; no reliable D call. CDR1 is SGHTA and CDR2 is FQGNSA in the germline V gene. The length of the CDR3 is 12 residues. Deletions cut 5 bases from V and 0 bases from J, with 2 bases between. In DNA form, the CDR3 reads TGTGCCAGCAGCCATAGCAATCAGCCCCAGCATTTT. Translation: CASSHSNQPQHF.

This chain uses TRBV7-9 with TRBJ2-7, with D possibly matching TRBD1 (5 bases). The germline gives CDR1 SEHNR, CDR2 FQNEAQ (reference sequence). The V end was cut by 1 base, the J end by 2 bases, with 12 bases between. The CDR3 is 15 residues long. CDR3 sequence (DNA): TGTGCCAGCAGCTTAGATCCAGGGATCGCCTACGAGCAGTACTTC. It codes for CASSLDPGIAYEQYF. Filled out from reference TRBV7-9 and TRBJ2-7, the complete variable domain reads DTGVSQNPRHKITKRGQNVTFRCDPISEHNRLYWYRQTLGQGPEFLTYFQNEAQLEKSRLLSDRFSAERPKGSFSTLEIQRTEQGDSAMYLCASSLDPGIAYEQYFGPGTRLTVT.

The chain is built from TRBV7-6 and TRBJ2-6; 11 positions agree with TRBD1. Germline CDR1 is SGHVS and CDR2 is FNYEAQ. CDR3 length equals 18 residues. The ends lost 10 bases at V and 3 bases at J; junction bases unmatched: 14. The DNA of the CDR3 is TGTGCCACTTCAAGGACAGGGGGCGGCGTCTTTGGGGCCAACGTCCTGACTTTC. Protein: CATSRTGGGVFGANVLTF.

This clone was counted a single time. CDR3 DNA sequence: TGTGCCAGCAGCTGGTGGGGAGGGGACTACCAAGAGACCCAGTACTTC. Protein sequence: CASSWWGGDYQETQYF. V and J are TRBV11-2 and TRBJ2-5; 7 bases map to TRBD2. There are 16 residues in the CDR3. Germline assignment: CDR1 SGHAT and CDR2 FQNNGV. The ends lost 4 bases at V and 0 bases at J; junction bases unmatched: 8. The whole variable domain, filled in from reference TRBV11-2 and TRBJ2-5, reads EAGVAQSPRYKIIEKRQSVAFWCNPISGHATLYWYQQILGQGPKLLIQFQNNGVVDDSQLPKDRFSAERLKGVDSTLKIQPAKLEDSAVYLCASSWWGGDYQETQYFGPGTRLLVL.

The rearrangement joins TRBV19 to TRBJ1-1; no reliable D call. Per the germline V gene, CDR1 is LNHDA and CDR2 is SQIVND (reference sequence). CDR3 length: 13 amino acids. With 5 bases removed from V and 4 bases from J, the gap between germline ends came to 11 bases. CDR3 DNA: TGTGCCAGTAGTCCCGCTCTTAGCACTGAAGCTTTCTTT. Its translation: CASSPALSTEAFF. The whole variable domain, filled in from reference TRBV19 and TRBJ1-1, reads DGGITQSPKYLFRKEGQNVTLSCEQNLNHDAMYWYRQDPGQGLRLIYYSQIVNDFQKGDIAEGYSVSREKKESFPLTVTSAQKNPTAFYLCASSPALSTEAFFGQGTRLTVV.

This chain connects TRBV2 to TRBJ2-6; D not resolved. CDR3 length equals 14 residues. Trimming pared 7 bases from V and 0 bases from J, leaving 7 bases between. The germline CDR1 and CDR2 sequences are SNHLY and FYNNEI. The CDR3 sequence is CASTSSSGANVLTF. The DNA for the CDR3 is TGTGCCAGCACCTCTTCCTCTGGGGCCAACGTCCTGACTTTC.

This clone was seen once. V is TRBV7-9 and J is TRBJ2-1; 7 positions match TRBD2. Losses at the gene ends were 2 bases for V and 5 bases for J; bases not matched to a gene: 3. The CDR3 sequence is 14 residues long. The germline V gene has CDR1 SEHNR and CDR2 FQNEAQ (reference sequence). The CDR3 bases are TGTGCCAGCAGCTTAAGCGGGACGAACAATGAGCAGTTCTTC. Residues: CASSLSGTNNEQFF.

This clone was detected a few times. The chain is built from TRBV15 and TRBJ2-7; TRBD1 is a possible D gene (6 bases). Trimming pared 1 base from V and 2 bases from J, leaving 9 bases between. The CDR3 has 14 amino acids. The germline gives CDR1 LNHNV, CDR2 YYDKDF (reference sequence). The CDR3 nucleotides are TGTGCCACCAGCAGAGGGCAGGGGACCTACGAGCAGTACTTC. Residues: CATSRGQGTYEQYF.

The CDR3 DNA reads TGTGCCAGCAGCCGACTAGATCCACCCTACGAGCAGTACTTC. Translation gives CASSRLDPPYEQYF. This chain uses TRBV7-2 with TRBJ2-7; a weak D match, TRBD2 (6 bases). Germline CDR1 and CDR2: SGHTA and FQGNSA. The CDR3 sequence is 14 residues long. The V and J ends lost 5 bases and 2 bases respectively, with 13 bases between them.

V and J are TRBV28 and TRBJ2-1; 13 bases fit TRBD2. CDR1 and CDR2 (germline): MDHEN, SYDVKM. CDR3 length equals 13 residues. Trimming at V came to 9 bases and at J to 10 bases, leaving 6 bases not matched to a gene. CDR3 protein: CASGLAGVGEQFF. As DNA, the CDR3 is TGTGCCAGTGGACTAGCGGGAGTAGGAGAGCAGTTCTTC. The whole variable domain, remainder taken from reference TRBV28 and TRBJ2-1, is DVKVTQSSRYLVKRTGEKVFLECVQDMDHENMFWYRQDPGLGLRLIYFSYDVKMKEKGDIPEGYSVSREKKERFSLILESASTNQTSMYLCASGLAGVGEQFFGPGTRLTVL.

This clone was detected a few times. V gene TRBV7-6 combines with J gene TRBJ2-1; 8 nucleotides align to TRBD1. The germline V gene encodes CDR1 SGHVS and CDR2 FNYEAQ. Unmatched junction bases numbered 9, after V lost 5 bases and J lost 0 bases. CDR3 length equals 17 residues. In DNA form, the CDR3 reads TGTGCCAGCAGCCCCCGACAGGGGACCAGCTCCTACAATGAGCAGTTCTTC. Protein sequence: CASSPRQGTSSYNEQFF.

About this clone itself: The junction differs from germline at one of its ends, possibly a read error. The chain uses TRBV7-9 and TRBJ2-7; no clear D gene. The germline V gene encodes CDR1 SEHNR and CDR2 FQNEAQ (reference sequence). There are 15 residues in the CDR3. This CDR3 is CSSSSPASSTYEQYF. The CDR3 DNA reads TGTTCCAGCAGCTCGCCAGCGAGTAGCACCTACGAGCAGTACTTC.

V and J are TRBV12-5 and TRBJ2-3, with 13 bases matching TRBD2. Germline V gene data show CDR1 as LGHNT and CDR2 as FRNRAP. The J segment lost 2 bases and the V segment lost 7 bases, leaving 9 bases of the junction unmatched. The CDR3 has 17 residues. The CDR3 coding sequence is TGTGCTAGTGCCCTAAGACTAGCGGGGGGCTTCACAGATACGCAGTATTTT. It yields the protein CASALRLAGGFTDTQYF.

The V and J genes are TRBV27 and TRBJ2-1, with D unclear. Per the germline V gene, CDR1 is MNHEY and CDR2 is SMNVEV (reference sequence). The V gene lost 3 bases and the J gene lost 7 bases, with 4 bases spanning the gap. There are 11 residues in the CDR3. Written as DNA, the CDR3 is TGTGCCAGCAGTTTCTTGAATGAGCAGTTCTTC. The encoded protein is CASSFLNEQFF.

The gene calls are TRBV19 and TRBJ1-6; 10 nucleotides line up with TRBD1. The CDR3 has 19 amino acids. V shed 5 bases and J 4 bases; nucleotides not matched to a gene: 14. Germline lookup yields CDR1 LNHDA and CDR2 SQIVND (reference sequence). CDR3 coding DNA: TGTGCCAGTAGTCTCGACTTGCCCCGGACAGGGGGTTATAATTCACCCCTCCACTTT. It yields the protein CASSLDLPRTGGYNSPLHF.

The chain employs TRBV29-1 and TRBJ2-7; D gene unclear. CDR3 length equals 13 residues. Looked up from germline, CDR1 is SQVTM and CDR2 is ANQGSEA. V dropped 3 bases and J dropped 5 bases, with 14 bases sitting between them. CDR3 DNA sequence: TGCAGCGTTGAGTTTGGAATTCGGGACGAGCAGTACTTC. Encoded protein: CSVEFGIRDEQYF.

The rearrangement uses TRBV28 and TRBJ2-1; D might be TRBD1 (8 bases). The CDR3 consists of 22 residues. Trimming took 5 bases from V and 5 from J, leaving 37 bases between them. Germline CDR1 MDHEN, CDR2 SYDVKM. The CDR3 here is CASSTFGSTGAPGLAANNEQFF. In nucleotides, the CDR3 is TGTGCCAGCAGTACTTTCGGTTCGACAGGGGCCCCTGGTCTAGCGGCAAACAATGAGCAGTTCTTC. Using reference TRBV28 and TRBJ2-1 for the parts outside the CDR3, the full variable domain is DVKVTQSSRYLVKRTGEKVFLECVQDMDHENMFWYRQDPGLGLRLIYFSYDVKMKEKGDIPEGYSVSREKKERFSLILESASTNQTSMYLCASSTFGSTGAPGLAANNEQFFGPGTRLTVL.

The chain joins TRBV6-5 to TRBJ1-1; no clear D gene. CDR1 and CDR2 (germline): MNHEY, SVGAGI. V was clipped by 7 bases and J by 2 bases, with 11 bases between them. This CDR3 is built from 13 residues. DNA for the CDR3: TGTGCCAGCACAGATAATTTAAACACTGAAGCTTTCTTT. As protein: CASTDNLNTEAFF.

The chain couples TRBV6-5 to TRBJ2-7; possibly TRBD2 for D (5 bases). The CDR3 runs to 13 residues. CDR1 MNHEY and CDR2 SVGAGI come from the germline V gene. V lost 3 bases and J 2 bases, leaving 8 bases between the germline ends. The CDR3 here is CASSYRETYEQYF. DNA for the CDR3: TGTGCCAGCAGTTATAGGGAGACCTACGAGCAGTACTTC.

The chain couples TRBV19 to TRBJ2-3, with D possibly being TRBD1 (5 bases). Trimming cost V 4 bases and J 3 bases, with 8 bases left between them. The CDR3 has 13 amino acids. Germline CDR1 LNHDA, CDR2 SQIVND (reference sequence). CDR3 DNA sequence: TGTGCCAGTAGTAGCGACAGAACAGATACGCAGTATTTT. This encodes CASSSDRTDTQYF.

Details on this clone: The same CDR3 also results from other DNA sequences found in this sample. This chain connects TRBV15 to TRBJ1-6; TRBD1 might be the D (5 bases). Germline values: CDR1 LNHNV, CDR2 YYDKDF (reference sequence). CDR3 length equals 16 residues. Trimming took off 5 bases at V and 5 bases at J, with 16 bases between the two ends. In nucleotides, the CDR3 is TGTGCCACCAGCGACCACTCAGGGTTCGATAATTCACCCCTCCACTTT. Protein product: CATSDHSGFDNSPLHF.

This clone showed up just a few times. The chain joins TRBV5-4 to TRBJ1-1, with D possibly matching TRBD1 (5 bases). Germline values: CDR1 SGHNT, CDR2 YYREEE (reference sequence). The CDR3 sequence is 14 residues long. Trimming cost V 4 bases and J 4 bases, with 14 bases left between them. The chain's CDR3 is CASSPGGGRTEAFF. Written as DNA, the CDR3 is TGTGCCAGCAGCCCCGGGGGAGGTCGCACTGAAGCTTTCTTT.

The CDR3: CASSPATQRGEQFF. DNA of the CDR3: TGTGCCAGCAGTCCGGCCACGCAACGGGGTGAGCAGTTCTTC. J is TRBJ2-1 and V is TRBV6-6; a weak D match, TRBD2 (5 bases). CDR3 length equals 14 residues. V was shortened by 5 bases and J by 9 bases, with 17 bases between the two germline ends. In germline, CDR1 is MNHNY, CDR2 SVGAGI (reference sequence).